This T cell receptor beta chain comes out of a study of T cells after yellow fever vaccination. Study summary: With SMART-Seq v4 Ultra Low Input, the fractions containing low cell numbers were prepared. Findings of the study overall: Researchers cautioned that FACS-sorted repertoires could harbor abundant clonotypes contaminating from the bulk population. Although the secondary response was weaker, it peaked faster, at day 5 versus 15.

At least ten counts were recorded for this clonotype. Its antigen is as yet unknown. The V gene lost 0 bases and the J gene lost 0 bases, with 12 bases spanning the gap. Germline values: CDR1 SQVTM, CDR2 ANQGSEA. The CDR3 loop spans 15 amino acids. Researchers made TCR cDNA using 5'RACE template switching, and this step added a universal primer site and UMIs. One entry per CDR3 protein, called by TCRdb with MiXCR from the 5' RACE reads. The data hold about 68,000 distinct CDR3 sequences, with over 6.5% observed a single time. This chain links TRBV29-1 with TRBJ2-7, with D perhaps TRBD1 or TRBD2 (5 bases each). The sample in question was CD8+ T cells sorted from PBMCs, obtained about 41 days after the first yellow fever vaccination. This receptor was obtained from a man between 18 and 35 years old who received the YFV17D yellow fever vaccine. DNA for the CDR3: TGCAGCGTTGAAGAGGGGGACGGGGACTCCTACGAGCAGTACTTC. This codes for CSVEEGDGDSYEQYF.